This T cell receptor (beta chain) appears in the sequencing data of a study of blood T cell repertoires in COVID-19. In the study overall: Samples taken during acute and convalescent COVID-19 were collected in the United States, Italy and Spain. T cells, B-cell-depleted T cells, or PBMCs provided the cDNA or gDNA that served as material.

Authors' methods: How many nucleated cells were present was estimated from reference gene primer amplification. Some clones are missing from TCRdb's copy, which holds only in-frame ones; the method was immunoSEQ multiplex PCR. V and J calls and clone size are those listed in that table; D and trimming were worked out from the DNA. The sample carries under 80,000 clones, 80% to 90% recorded once. The germline V gene encodes CDR1 SGHTA and CDR2 FQGNSA. The CDR3 has 12 residues. V lost 10 bases to trimming and J lost 5 bases, with 12 bases between them. The genes are TRBV7-2 and TRBJ2-1; D is possibly TRBD2 (5 bases). This sequence was found in a woman at least 80 years old with active COVID-19. The specimen sequenced was peripheral blood. The CDR3 is CAIPGVNNEQFF. The CDR3 bases are TGTGCCATCCCCGGGGTAAACAATGAGCAGTTCTTC.